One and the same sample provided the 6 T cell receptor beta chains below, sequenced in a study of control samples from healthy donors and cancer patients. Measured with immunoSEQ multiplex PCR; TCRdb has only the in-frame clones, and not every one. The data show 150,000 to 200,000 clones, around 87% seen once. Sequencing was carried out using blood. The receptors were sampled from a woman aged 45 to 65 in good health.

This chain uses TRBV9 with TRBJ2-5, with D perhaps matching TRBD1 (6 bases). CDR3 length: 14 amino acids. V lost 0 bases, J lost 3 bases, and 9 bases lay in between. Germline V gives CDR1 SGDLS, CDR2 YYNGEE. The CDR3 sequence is CASSVGNREETQYF. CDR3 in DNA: TGTGCCAGCAGCGTAGGTAACAGGGAAGAGACCCAGTACTTC.

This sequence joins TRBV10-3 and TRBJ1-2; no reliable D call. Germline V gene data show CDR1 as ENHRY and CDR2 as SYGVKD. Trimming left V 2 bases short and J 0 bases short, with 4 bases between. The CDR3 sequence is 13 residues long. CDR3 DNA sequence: TGTGCCATCAGTGAGGACCCTAACTATGGCTACACCTTC. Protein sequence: CAISEDPNYGYTF.

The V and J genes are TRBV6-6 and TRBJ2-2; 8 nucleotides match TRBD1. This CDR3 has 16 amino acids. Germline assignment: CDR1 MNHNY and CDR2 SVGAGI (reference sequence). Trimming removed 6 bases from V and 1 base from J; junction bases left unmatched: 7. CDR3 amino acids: CASSRSGTGNTGELFF. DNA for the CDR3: TGTGCCAGCAGCCGCTCCGGGACAGGGAACACCGGGGAGCTGTTTTTT.

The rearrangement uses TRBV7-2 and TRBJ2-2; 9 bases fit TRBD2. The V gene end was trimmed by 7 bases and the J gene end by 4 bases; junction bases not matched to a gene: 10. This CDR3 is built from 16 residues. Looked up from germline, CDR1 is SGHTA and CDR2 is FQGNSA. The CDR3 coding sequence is TGTGCCAGCACTAAAAATAGCGGGGGTCTCACCGGGGAGCTGTTTTTT. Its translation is CASTKNSGGLTGELFF.

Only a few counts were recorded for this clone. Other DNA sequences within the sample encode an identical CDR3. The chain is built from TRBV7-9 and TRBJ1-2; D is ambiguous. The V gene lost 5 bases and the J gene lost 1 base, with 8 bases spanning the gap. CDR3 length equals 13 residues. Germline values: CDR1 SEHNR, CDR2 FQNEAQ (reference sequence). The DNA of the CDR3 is TGTGCCAGCAGCCTTGGCGGTAACTATGGCTACACCTTC. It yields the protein CASSLGGNYGYTF.

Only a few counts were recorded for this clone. CDR3: CASSPRDSNQPQHF. CDR3 DNA: TGTGCCAGCAGTCCCCGGGACAGCAATCAGCCCCAGCATTTT. This chain joins TRBV27 and TRBJ1-5, with D maybe TRBD1 (5 bases). CDR3 length: 14 residues. Germline V CDR1 and CDR2: MNHEY, SMNVEV (reference sequence). The V and J ends lost 5 bases and 1 base respectively, with 9 bases between them.